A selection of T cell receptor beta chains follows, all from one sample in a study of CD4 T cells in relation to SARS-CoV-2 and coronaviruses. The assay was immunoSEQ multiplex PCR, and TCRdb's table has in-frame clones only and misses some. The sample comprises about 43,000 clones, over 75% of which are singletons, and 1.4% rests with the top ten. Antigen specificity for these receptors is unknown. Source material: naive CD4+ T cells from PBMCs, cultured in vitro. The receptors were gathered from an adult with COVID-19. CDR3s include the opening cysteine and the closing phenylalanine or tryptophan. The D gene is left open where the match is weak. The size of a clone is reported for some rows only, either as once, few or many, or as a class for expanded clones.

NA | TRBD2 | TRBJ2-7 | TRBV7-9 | CASSSAGGAREQYF | TGTGCCAGCAGCTCAGCGGGAGGGGCGAGGGAGCAGTACTTC
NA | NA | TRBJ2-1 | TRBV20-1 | CSARDRVEQFF | TGCAGTGCTAGAGATCGGGTTGAGCAGTTCTTC
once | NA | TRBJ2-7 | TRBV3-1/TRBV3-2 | CASSQGVSPTYEQYF | TGTGCCAGCAGCCAAGGGGTATCACCCACCTACGAGCAGTACTTC
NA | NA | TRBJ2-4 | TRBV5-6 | CASSPFGRRRLAKNIQYF | TGTGCCAGCAGCCCCTTCGGGCGTCGGCGCCTAGCCAAAAACATTCAGTACTTC
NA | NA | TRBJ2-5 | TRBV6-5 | CASARETQYF | TGTGCCAGCGCGAGGGAGACCCAGTACTTC
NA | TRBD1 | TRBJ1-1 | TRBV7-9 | CASSLSPGTEKEAFF | TGTGCCAGCAGCTTATCCCCTGGGACAGAGAAAGAAGCTTTCTTT
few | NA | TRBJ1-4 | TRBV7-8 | CASSFTRTAEKLFF | TGTGCCAGCAGCTTCACCCGTACGGCTGAAAAACTGTTTTTT
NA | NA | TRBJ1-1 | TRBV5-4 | CASSFRSNTEAFF | TGTGCCAGCAGCTTTCGTTCGAACACTGAAGCTTTCTTT
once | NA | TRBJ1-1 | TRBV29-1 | CSVESPQTNLNTEAFF | TGCAGCGTTGAATCTCCACAGACTAACCTTAACACTGAAGCTTTCTTT
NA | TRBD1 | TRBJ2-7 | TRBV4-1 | CASSRGQGQGYEQYF | TGCGCCAGCAGCCGAGGGCAGGGACAGGGCTACGAGCAGTACTTC
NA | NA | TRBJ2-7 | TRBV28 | CASTSTSYEQYF | TGTGCCAGCACCTCGACTAGCTACGAGCAGTACTTC
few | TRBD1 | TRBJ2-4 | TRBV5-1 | CASSLGGQGAKNIQYF | TGCGCCAGCAGCTTGGGTGGACAGGGAGCCAAAAACATTCAGTACTTC
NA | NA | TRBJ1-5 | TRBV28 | CASSPRVNQPQHF | TGTGCCAGCAGCCCTCGGGTAAATCAGCCCCAGCATTTT
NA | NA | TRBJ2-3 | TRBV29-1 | CSVGGGVNTQYF | TGCAGCGTGGGCGGGGGCGTGAATACGCAGTATTTT
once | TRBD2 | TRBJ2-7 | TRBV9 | CASSVAASGSYEQYF | TGTGCCAGCAGCGTAGCGGCTAGCGGATCCTACGAGCAGTACTTC
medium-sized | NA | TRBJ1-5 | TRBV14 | CASSLGVGGAPQHF | TGTGCCAGCAGCCTCGGAGTAGGGGGAGCGCCCCAGCATTTT
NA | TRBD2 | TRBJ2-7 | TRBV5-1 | CASSFRASGRSYEQYF | TGCGCCAGCAGCTTTAGGGCTAGCGGGAGGAGCTACGAGCAGTACTTC
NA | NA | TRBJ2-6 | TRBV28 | CASRAAGANVLTF | TGTGCCAGCAGAGCAGCAGGGGCCAACGTCCTGACTTTC
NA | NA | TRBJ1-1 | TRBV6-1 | CASSERGGTNTEAFF | TGTGCCAGCAGTGAACGGGGGGGGACGAACACTGAAGCTTTCTTT
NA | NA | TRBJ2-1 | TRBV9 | CASSPHNEQFF | TGTGCCAGCAGCCCCCACAATGAGCAGTTCTTC
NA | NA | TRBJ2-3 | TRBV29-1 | CSANRVMGTDTQYF | TGCAGCGCCAACAGGGTGATGGGCACAGATACGCAGTATTTT
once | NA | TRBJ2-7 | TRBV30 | CAWSEGRPYEQYF | TGTGCCTGGAGTGAGGGGCGACCCTACGAGCAGTACTTC
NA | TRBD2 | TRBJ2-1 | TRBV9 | CASGLGRAGTFNEQFF | TGTGCCAGCGGCCTAGGGAGAGCGGGAACTTTCAATGAGCAGTTCTTC
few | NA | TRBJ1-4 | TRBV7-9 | CASSGEGPEKLFF | TGTGCCAGCAGCGGAGAGGGGCCCGAAAAACTGTTTTTT
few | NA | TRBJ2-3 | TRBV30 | CASRDKTSTDTQYF | TGTGCCTCCCGGGACAAGACTAGCACAGATACGCAGTATTTT
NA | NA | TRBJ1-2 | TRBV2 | CASSVAGSNYGYTF | TGTGCCAGCAGTGTAGCAGGGAGTAACTATGGCTACACCTTC
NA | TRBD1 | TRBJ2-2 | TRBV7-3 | CASSLNGQGVHTGELFF | TGTGCCAGCAGCTTAAATGGGCAGGGGGTTCACACCGGGGAGCTGTTTTTT
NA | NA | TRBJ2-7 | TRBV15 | CATSRDRAFTYEQYF | TGTGCCACCAGCAGAGATAGAGCCTTTACCTACGAGCAGTACTTC
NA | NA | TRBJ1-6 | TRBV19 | CASSILAENSPLHF | TGTGCCAGTAGTATTTTGGCAGAGAATTCACCCCTCCACTTT
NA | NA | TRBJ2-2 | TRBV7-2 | CASMGAYGGELFF | TGTGCCAGCATGGGCGCCTATGGCGGGGAGCTGTTTTTT
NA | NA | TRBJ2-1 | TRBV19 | CASSMSSYNEQFF | TGTGCCAGTAGTATGAGCTCCTACAATGAGCAGTTCTTC
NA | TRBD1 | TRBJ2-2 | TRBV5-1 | CASSLDLTGPGELFF | TGCGCCAGCAGCTTGGACCTGACAGGGCCCGGGGAGCTGTTTTTT
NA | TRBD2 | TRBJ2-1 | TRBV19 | CASSKRTSGSSYNEQFF | TGTGCCAGTAGTAAACGGACTAGCGGGAGCTCCTACAATGAGCAGTTCTTC
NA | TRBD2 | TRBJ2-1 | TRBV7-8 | CASSRAGSSYNEQFF | TGTGCCAGCAGCCGAGCGGGGAGCTCCTACAATGAGCAGTTCTTC
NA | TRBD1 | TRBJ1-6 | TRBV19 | CASSPGTGANSPLHF | TGTGCCAGTAGTCCCGGGACAGGGGCTAATTCACCCCTCCACTTT
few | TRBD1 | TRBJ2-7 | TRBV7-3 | CASSLGDRDSYEQYF | TGTGCCAGCAGCTTAGGGGACAGGGACTCCTACGAGCAGTACTTC
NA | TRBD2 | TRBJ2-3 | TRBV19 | CASSTVAGGPTDTQYF | TGTGCCAGTAGTACCGTAGCGGGAGGGCCCACAGATACGCAGTATTTT
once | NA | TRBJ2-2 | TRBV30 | CAWSGSSSGELFF | TGTGCCTGGAGTGGGTCCAGTAGCGGGGAGCTGTTTTTT
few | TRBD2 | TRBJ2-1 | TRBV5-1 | CASRLAGSHNEQFF | TGCGCCAGCAGACTAGCGGGATCTCACAATGAGCAGTTCTTC